This note documents a single TCR beta chain sequence. This entry belongs to a study of T cell responses to AZD1222 COVID-19 vaccine. The CDR3 spans 15 residues. Germline CDR1 reads GTSNPN; CDR2 reads SVGIG (reference sequence). J gave up 2 bases and V 4 bases, and 10 bases lay outside the gene matches. The repertoire was sequenced with immunoSEQ multiplex PCR; TCRdb's copy has only in-frame clones and lacks some. Listed are some 150,000 clones; around 2.4% falls within the top ten. The sample was peripheral blood. This receptor was identified in an adult in good health. V is TRBV30 and J is TRBJ1-1, with TRBD1 matching 7 bases. The CDR3 region is CAWIMENRGNTEAFF. The CDR3 DNA is TGTGCCTGGATAATGGAAAACAGGGGTAACACTGAAGCTTTCTTT.